Following are 4 T cell receptor beta chains from one sample sequenced in a study of blood T cell repertoires in COVID-19. The repertoire was sequenced with immunoSEQ multiplex PCR; TCRdb's copy has only in-frame clones and lacks some. The sample consists of 60,000 to 80,000 clones, around 87% of them appearing once. Sequencing was carried out using peripheral blood. The receptor set was obtained from a man aged 65-85 years with acute or convalescent COVID-19.

In its sample, this clone was seen a few times. The chain is built from TRBV3-1 (or the pseudogene TRBV3-2) and TRBJ2-7; tentatively, D is TRBD2 (6 bases). Germline CDR1 and CDR2: LGHDT and YNNKEL (reference sequence). The CDR3 is 13 residues long. V was clipped by 3 bases and J by 3 bases, with 9 bases between them. CDR3 sequence: CASSQLGGYEQYF. CDR3 in DNA: TGTGCCAGCAGCCAGTTGGGGGGCTACGAGCAGTACTTC.

As concerns this clone: This sample includes further DNA sequences coding for the same CDR3. This chain uses TRBV27 with TRBJ2-7; tentative D call: TRBD1 (5 bases). The CDR3 runs to 13 residues. Trimming pared 5 bases from V and 1 base from J, leaving 9 bases between. Looked up from germline, CDR1 is MNHEY and CDR2 is SMNVEV (reference sequence). The CDR3 DNA reads TGTGCCAGCAGTCCCGGACAATCCTACGAGCAGTACTTC. Translating it yields CASSPGQSYEQYF.

This clone was detected a few times. The V call is TRBV5-1, the J call TRBJ2-2; a possible D gene is TRBD2 (6 bases). Germline CDR1 and CDR2: SGHRS and YFSETQ. The germline V and J ends were trimmed by 1 base and 5 bases, with 18 bases remaining between them. The CDR3 has 17 amino acids. The CDR3 spells CASSLWVTGVRTGELFF. The CDR3 bases are TGCGCCAGCAGCTTGTGGGTCACGGGAGTAAGGACCGGGGAGCTGTTTTTT.

The V gene is TRBV7-2, the J gene TRBJ2-7, with TRBD2 identical over 9 bases. The CDR3 is made up of 14 amino acids. Germline-derived CDR1 and CDR2 are SGHTA and FQGNSA. The V segment lost 1 base and the J segment 4 bases; nucleotides outside the gene matches: 2. The CDR3 sequence: CASSLGGRGYEQYF. The CDR3 DNA reads as TGTGCCAGCAGCTTAGGCGGGAGGGGGTACGAGCAGTACTTC.